Shown below are 18 T cell receptor beta chains from a single sample sequenced in a study of cytomegalovirus exposure and HLA in healthy donors. Vbeta (60) and Jbeta (13) primers were used in the PCR. Profiling relied on immunoSEQ multiplex PCR, and the TCRdb table lists in-frame clones only, not all of them. The profile shows about 100,000 clones, about 80% of them singletons. What was sequenced was PBMCs. The receptors stem from a man under 40 in good health and CMV-seropositive.

The gene calls are TRBV5-4 and TRBJ1-2; possibly TRBD1 for D (6 bases). V gave up 0 bases and J gave up 4 bases, with 16 bases separating them. Germline V gene data show CDR1 as SGHNT and CDR2 as YYREEE (reference sequence). The CDR3 runs to 16 residues. CDR3 sequence (DNA): TGTGCCAGCAGCTTGGCCGGGGGGCCCCCTGGCTATGGCTACACCTTC. It translates to CASSLAGGPPGYGYTF.

V gene TRBV19 combines with J gene TRBJ1-4, with TRBD1 matching 8 bases. The CDR3 has 14 residues. Germline V gene lookup returns CDR1 LNHDA and CDR2 SQIVND (reference sequence). The ends lost 3 bases at V and 10 bases at J; junction bases unmatched: 7. In DNA form, the CDR3 reads TGTGCCAGTAGTATGGAACAGGGGGTAGGAAAACTGTTTTTT. This codes for CASSMEQGVGKLFF.

This sequence joins TRBV27 and TRBJ1-1; 7 bases agree with TRBD1. After removal of 5 bases from V and 3 bases from J, the junction contained 15 bases not matched to a gene. Germline CDR1 is MNHEY and CDR2 is SMNVEV (reference sequence). This CDR3 spans 17 amino acids. The CDR3 sequence is CASSRGQWVSGYTEAFF. CDR3 sequence (DNA): TGTGCCAGCAGTAGGGGACAGTGGGTTTCTGGGTACACTGAAGCTTTCTTT.

V usage is TRBV5-1 and J usage is TRBJ1-6; 10 bases line up with TRBD1. J was trimmed by 7 bases and V by 3 bases; bases with no gene match: 13. Germline V gene data show CDR1 as SGHRS and CDR2 as YFSETQ. The length of the CDR3 is 18 residues. Here the CDR3 reads CASSSAPWDRGGNSPLHF. As DNA, the CDR3 is TGCGCCAGCAGCTCAGCTCCTTGGGACAGGGGAGGAAATTCACCCCTCCACTTT.

The chain carries TRBV6-1 and TRBJ1-5; a possible D gene is TRBD1 (6 bases). V was clipped by 8 bases and J by 6 bases, with 14 bases between them. The CDR3 contains 13 residues. The V gene's germline CDR1 is MNHNS and CDR2 SASEGT. CDR3 residues: CASLDSRIQPQHF. DNA for the CDR3: TGTGCCAGCCTGGACAGTCGGATTCAGCCCCAGCATTTT.

This chain connects TRBV11-2 to TRBJ2-7; D is perhaps TRBD1 (5 bases). CDR1 SGHAT and CDR2 FQNNGV come from the germline V gene. Trimming left V 1 base short and J 3 bases short, with 10 bases between. The CDR3 is 14 residues long. The CDR3 bases are TGTGCCAGCAGCTTAGTGCAGGGCTACTACGAGCAGTACTTC. Its translation: CASSLVQGYYEQYF.

The V gene is TRBV5-6, the J gene TRBJ2-5; D is unresolved. The end of the DNA is better explained by TRBJ2-7, so the J call may be wrong. Germline lookup yields CDR1 SGHDT and CDR2 YYEEEE. The CDR3 is made up of 12 amino acids. This chain's CDR3 is CASSLYSYEQYF. The CDR3 DNA is TGTGCCAGCAGCTTGTATTCCTACGAGCAGTACTTC.

V usage is TRBV5-8 and J usage is TRBJ1-1, with 7 bases that match TRBD1. The V gene end was trimmed by 4 bases and the J gene end by 4 bases; junction bases not matched to a gene: 4. Germline CDR1 reads SGHTS; CDR2 reads YDEGEE. The CDR3 contains 13 residues. The CDR3 protein is CASSGTVPTEAFF. The CDR3 region has the DNA TGTGCCAGCAGCGGGACAGTGCCCACTGAAGCTTTCTTT.

Remarks on this clone: At one of its ends the junction is not consistent with the germline gene, which may arise from a read error. The V and J genes are TRBV5-1 and TRBJ2-1; 9 nucleotides match TRBD1. There are 15 residues in the CDR3. Germline V gene lookup returns CDR1 SGHRS and CDR2 YFSETQ. The CDR3 sequence is CASSLEGQGFNGQFF. CDR3 nucleotides: TGCGCCAGCAGCTTGGAGGGACAGGGATTTAATGGGCAGTTCTTC.

This sequence joins TRBV27 and TRBJ2-1; the match to TRBD2 covers 12 bases. Germline trimming cut 6 bases from V and 2 bases from J; bases unmatched to any gene: 8. The germline V gene encodes CDR1 MNHEY and CDR2 SMNVEV (reference sequence). The CDR3 extends over 17 amino acids. This CDR3 is CASSLSSGGAPYNEQFF. The CDR3 DNA sequence: TGTGCCAGCAGCCTCTCTAGCGGGGGGGCCCCCTACAATGAGCAGTTCTTC.

This sequence joins TRBV27 and TRBJ2-7, with TRBD1 identical over 7 bases. The V and J ends lost 0 bases and 8 bases, in that order; junction bases with no gene match: 16. Germline assignment: CDR1 MNHEY and CDR2 SMNVEV (reference sequence). The CDR3 has 17 amino acids. DNA for the CDR3: TGTGCCAGCAGTTTATCTGGGAATTGGGACAGCCCGAGTAAGCAGTACTTC. It translates to CASSLSGNWDSPSKQYF.

The rearrangement links TRBV13 to TRBJ1-1; D not resolved. The V end was cut by 0 bases, the J end by 5 bases, with 10 bases between. CDR3 size: 14 residues. Germline CDR1 PRHDT, CDR2 FYEKMQ (reference sequence). The DNA for the CDR3 is TGTGCCAGCAGCTTAGGGCCGGGAGGAACTGAAGCTTTCTTT. It translates to CASSLGPGGTEAFF.

The chain links TRBV5-1 to TRBJ1-1; the match to TRBD1 covers 8 bases. This CDR3 comprises 15 residues. V dropped 4 bases and J dropped 3; count of bases not matched to a gene: 8. CDR1 is SGHRS and CDR2 is YFSETQ in the germline V gene. CDR3 sequence (DNA): TGCGCCAGCAGCGCAATGTTGACAGGGGACACTGAAGCTTTCTTT. It is translated as CASSAMLTGDTEAFF. Full variable domain (rest looked up from reference TRBV5-1 and TRBJ1-1): KAGVTQTPRYLIKTRGQQVTLSCSPISGHRSVSWYQQTPGQGLQFLFEYFSETQRNKGNFPGRFSGRQFSNSRSEMNVSTLELGDSALYLCASSAMLTGDTEAFFGQGTRLTVV.

This clone was observed a single time. V and J are TRBV7-9 and TRBJ2-1, with 8 bases fitting TRBD2. The junction had 13 bases not matched to a gene; V was cut back by 5 bases and J by 4 bases. CDR1 SEHNR and CDR2 FQNEAQ come from the germline V gene (reference sequence). This CDR3 has 17 amino acids. CDR3 protein: CASSHLREGTFYNEQFF. CDR3 DNA sequence: TGTGCCAGCAGCCACCTCCGGGAGGGAACGTTTTACAATGAGCAGTTCTTC.

This clone was counted once. Germline and junction disagree at one end, which may indicate a read error. This rearrangement joins TRBV7-9 to TRBJ2-7, with D possibly matching TRBD1 (6 bases). Germline assignment: CDR1 SEHNR and CDR2 FQNEAQ (reference sequence). This CDR3 contains 13 residues. The CDR3 reads CSSSSGHPYEQYF. The CDR3 DNA reads as TGTTCCAGCAGCTCGGGACATCCCTACGAGCAGTACTTC.

The CDR3 spells CASSWDRAGEAFF. The CDR3 nucleotides read TGTGCCAGCAGCTGGGACAGGGCCGGGGAAGCTTTCTTT. The chain has TRBV5-4 and TRBJ1-1, with 9 positions matching TRBD1. Losses at the gene ends were 3 bases for V and 8 bases for J; bases not matched to a gene: 5. In germline, CDR1 is SGHNT, CDR2 YYREEE (reference sequence). The CDR3 has 13 amino acids.

V is TRBV5-6 and J is TRBJ1-5; D is undetermined. V lost 0 bases, J lost 0 bases, and 10 bases lay in between. This CDR3 has 16 residues. Germline assignment: CDR1 SGHDT and CDR2 YYEEEE. The CDR3 nucleotides are TGTGCCAGCAGCTTGGGGGCAGCTTATAGCAATCAGCCCCAGCATTTT. Translating it yields CASSLGAAYSNQPQHF.

The rearrangement links TRBV9 to TRBJ2-2; 11 positions match TRBD1. Germline CDR1 is SGDLS and CDR2 is YYNGEE. V was clipped by 4 bases and J by 0 bases; unmatched bases: 5. The CDR3 sequence is 17 residues long. CDR3 sequence reads: CASSLGTGGSNTGELFF. The CDR3 nucleotides read TGTGCCAGCAGCCTCGGGACAGGGGGTTCGAACACCGGGGAGCTGTTTTTT.